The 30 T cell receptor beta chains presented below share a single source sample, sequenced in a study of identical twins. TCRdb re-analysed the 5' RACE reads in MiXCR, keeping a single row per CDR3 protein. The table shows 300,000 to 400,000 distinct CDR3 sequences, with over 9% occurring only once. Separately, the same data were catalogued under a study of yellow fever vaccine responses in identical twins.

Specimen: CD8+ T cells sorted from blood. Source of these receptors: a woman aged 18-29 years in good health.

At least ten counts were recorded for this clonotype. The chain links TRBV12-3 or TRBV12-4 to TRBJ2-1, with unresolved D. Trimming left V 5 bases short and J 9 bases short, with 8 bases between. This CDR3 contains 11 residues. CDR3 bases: TGTGCCAGCAGTCCCCTGCGTGAGCAGTTCTTC. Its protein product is CASSPLREQFF.

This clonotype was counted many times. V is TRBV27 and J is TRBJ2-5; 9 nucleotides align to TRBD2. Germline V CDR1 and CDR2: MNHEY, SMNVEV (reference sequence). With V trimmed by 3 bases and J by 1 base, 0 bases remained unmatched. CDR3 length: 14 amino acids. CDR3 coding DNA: TGTGCCAGCAGTTTGACTAGCGGCCAAGAGACCCAGTACTTC. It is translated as CASSLTSGQETQYF.

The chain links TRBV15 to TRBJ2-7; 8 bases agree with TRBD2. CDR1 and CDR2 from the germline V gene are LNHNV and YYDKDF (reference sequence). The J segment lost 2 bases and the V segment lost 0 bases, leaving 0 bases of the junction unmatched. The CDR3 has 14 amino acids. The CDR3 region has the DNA TGTGCCACCAGCAGAGAGCGGGGGGCCTACGAGCAGTACTTC. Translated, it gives CATSRERGAYEQYF.

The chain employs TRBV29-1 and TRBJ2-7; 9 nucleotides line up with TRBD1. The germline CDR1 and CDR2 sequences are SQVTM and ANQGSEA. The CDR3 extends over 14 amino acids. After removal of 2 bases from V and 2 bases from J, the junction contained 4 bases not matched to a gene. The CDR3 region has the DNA TGCAGCGTTGAAAATGACAGGGGGGCCTACGAGCAGTACTTC. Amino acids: CSVENDRGAYEQYF.

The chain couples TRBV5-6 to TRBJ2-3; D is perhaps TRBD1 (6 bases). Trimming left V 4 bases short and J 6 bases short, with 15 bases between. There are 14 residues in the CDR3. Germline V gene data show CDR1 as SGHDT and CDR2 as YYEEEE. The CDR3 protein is CASSHVAGADTQYF. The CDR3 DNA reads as TGTGCCAGCAGCCACGTTGCAGGGGCGGATACGCAGTATTTT.

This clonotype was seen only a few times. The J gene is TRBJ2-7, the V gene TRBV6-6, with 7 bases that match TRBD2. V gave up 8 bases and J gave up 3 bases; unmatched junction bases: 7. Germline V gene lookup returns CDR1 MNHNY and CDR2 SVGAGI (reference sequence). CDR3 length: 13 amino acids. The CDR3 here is CASWEGPYYEQYF. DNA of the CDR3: TGTGCCAGCTGGGAGGGCCCTTACTACGAGCAGTACTTC.

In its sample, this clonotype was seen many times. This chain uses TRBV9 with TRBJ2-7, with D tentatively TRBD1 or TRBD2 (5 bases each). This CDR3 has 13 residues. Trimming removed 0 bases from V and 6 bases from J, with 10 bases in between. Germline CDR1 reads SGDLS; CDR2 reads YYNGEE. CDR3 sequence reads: CASSVVGDGEQYF. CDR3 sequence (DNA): TGTGCCAGCAGCGTAGTTGGGGACGGCGAGCAGTACTTC.

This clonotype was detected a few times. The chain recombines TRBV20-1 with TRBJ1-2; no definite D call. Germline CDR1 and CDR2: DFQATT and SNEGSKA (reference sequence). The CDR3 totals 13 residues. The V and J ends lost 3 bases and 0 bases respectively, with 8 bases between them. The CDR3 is CSASSEANYGYTF. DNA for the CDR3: TGCAGTGCTAGTTCCGAAGCTAACTATGGCTACACCTTC.

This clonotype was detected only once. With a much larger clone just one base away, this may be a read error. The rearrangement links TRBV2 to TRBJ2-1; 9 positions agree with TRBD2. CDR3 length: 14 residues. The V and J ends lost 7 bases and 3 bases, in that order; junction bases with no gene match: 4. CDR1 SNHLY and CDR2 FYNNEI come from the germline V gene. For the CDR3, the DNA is TGTGCCAGCACCGAGACTAGCGGCTACAATGAGCAGTTCTTC. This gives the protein CASTETSGYNEQFF.

The CDR3 coding sequence is TGCAGCTTCACCGGGACAGGGGACTATGGCTACACCTTC. Protein sequence: CSFTGTGDYGYTF. The chain employs TRBV29-1 and TRBJ1-2, with 10 bases aligning to TRBD1. CDR3 size: 13 residues. The trim removed 8 bases at V and 3 bases at J, leaving 6 bases unmatched. Germline assignment: CDR1 SQVTM and CDR2 ANQGSEA. Together with reference TRBV29-1 and TRBJ1-2, the CDR3 gives the full variable domain: SAVISQKPSRDICQRGTSLTIQCQVDSQVTMMFWYRQQPGQSLTLIATANQGSEATYESGFVIDKFPISRPNLTFSTLTVSNMSPEDSSIYLCSFTGTGDYGYTFGSGTRLTVV.

In DNA form, the CDR3 reads TGTGCCACCAGCAGGGGGGACATAAGCACAGATACGCAGTATTTT. It yields the protein CATSRGDISTDTQYF. V is TRBV15 and J is TRBJ2-3, with D tentatively TRBD1 (6 bases). Germline V gene sequence: CDR1 LNHNV, CDR2 YYDKDF (reference sequence). V was trimmed by 3 bases and J by 0 bases, leaving 10 bases between them. CDR3 length: 15 residues. The whole variable domain, filled in from reference TRBV15 and TRBJ2-3, reads DAMVIQNPRYQVTQFGKPVTLSCSQTLNHNVMYWYQQKSSQAPKLLFHYYDKDFNNEADTPDNFQSRRPNTSFCFLDIRSPGLGDTAMYLCATSRGDISTDTQYFGPGTRLTVL.

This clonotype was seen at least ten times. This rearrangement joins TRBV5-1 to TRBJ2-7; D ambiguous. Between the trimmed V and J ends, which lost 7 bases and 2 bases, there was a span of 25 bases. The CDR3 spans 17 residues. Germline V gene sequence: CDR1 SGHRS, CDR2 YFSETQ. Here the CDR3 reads CASANDLDGKVTYEQYF. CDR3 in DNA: TGCGCCAGCGCCAACGACCTGGACGGCAAGGTTACCTACGAGCAGTACTTC.

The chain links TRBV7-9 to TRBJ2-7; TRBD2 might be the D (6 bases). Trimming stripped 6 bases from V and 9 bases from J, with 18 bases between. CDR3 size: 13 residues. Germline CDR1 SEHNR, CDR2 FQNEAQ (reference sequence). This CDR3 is CASRRDSHYGQYF. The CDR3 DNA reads TGTGCCAGCAGACGGGACTCACATTATGGGCAGTACTTC.

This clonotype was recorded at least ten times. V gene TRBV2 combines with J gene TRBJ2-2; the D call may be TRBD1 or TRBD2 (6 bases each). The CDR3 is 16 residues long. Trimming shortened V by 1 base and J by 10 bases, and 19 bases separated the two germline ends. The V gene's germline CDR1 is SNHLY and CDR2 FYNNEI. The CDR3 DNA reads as TGTGCCAGCAGTGAAGTTTGGGCTAACCGGGGGCCGGAGCTGTTTTTT. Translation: CASSEVWANRGPELFF.

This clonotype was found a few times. The CDR3: CASSGTANTEAFF. As DNA, the CDR3 is TGTGCCAGCAGTGGGACGGCGAACACTGAAGCTTTCTTT. The chain uses TRBV27 and TRBJ1-1; tentative D call: TRBD1 (5 bases). The CDR3 length is 13 residues. CDR1 MNHEY and CDR2 SMNVEV come from the germline V gene (reference sequence). V gave up 5 bases and J gave up 1 base, with 8 bases separating them.

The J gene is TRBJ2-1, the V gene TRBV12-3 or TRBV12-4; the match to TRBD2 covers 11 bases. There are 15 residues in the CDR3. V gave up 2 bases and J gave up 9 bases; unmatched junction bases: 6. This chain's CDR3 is CASSLSSGGKSEQFF. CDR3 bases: TGTGCCAGCAGTTTATCTAGCGGGGGGAAATCTGAGCAGTTCTTC.

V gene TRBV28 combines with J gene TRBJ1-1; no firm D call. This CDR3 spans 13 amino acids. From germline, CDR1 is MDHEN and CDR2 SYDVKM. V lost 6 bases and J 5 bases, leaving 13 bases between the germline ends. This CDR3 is CASSRLAGTEAFF. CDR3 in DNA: TGTGCCAGCAGCCGCTTGGCGGGAACTGAAGCTTTCTTT.

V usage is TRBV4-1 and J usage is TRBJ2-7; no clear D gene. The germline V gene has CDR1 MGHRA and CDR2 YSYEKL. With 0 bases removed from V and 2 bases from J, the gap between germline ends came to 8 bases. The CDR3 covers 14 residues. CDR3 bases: TGCGCCAGCAGCCAAGATTTCGGAACCTACGAGCAGTACGTC. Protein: CASSQDFGTYEQYV.

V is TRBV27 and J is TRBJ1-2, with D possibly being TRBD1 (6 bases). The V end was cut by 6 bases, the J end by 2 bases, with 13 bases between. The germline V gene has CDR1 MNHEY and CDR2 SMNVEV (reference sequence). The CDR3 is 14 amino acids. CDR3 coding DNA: TGTGCCAGCAGGTCAGCGGGGGGCAACTATGGCTACACCTTC. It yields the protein CASRSAGGNYGYTF.

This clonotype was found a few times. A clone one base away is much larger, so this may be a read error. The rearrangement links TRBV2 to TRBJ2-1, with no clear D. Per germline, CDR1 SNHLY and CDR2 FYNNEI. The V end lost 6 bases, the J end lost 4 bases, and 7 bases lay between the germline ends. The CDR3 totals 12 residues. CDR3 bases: TGTGCCAGCAGGGGCCGTTACAATGAGCAGTTCTTC. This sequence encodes CASRGRYNEQFF.

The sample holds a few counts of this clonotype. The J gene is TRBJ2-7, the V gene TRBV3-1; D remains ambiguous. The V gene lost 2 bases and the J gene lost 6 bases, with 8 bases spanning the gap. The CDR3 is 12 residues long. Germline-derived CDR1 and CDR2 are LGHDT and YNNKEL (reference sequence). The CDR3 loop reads CASSQTSTEQYF. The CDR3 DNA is TGTGCCAGCAGCCAAACGAGCACCGAGCAGTACTTC.

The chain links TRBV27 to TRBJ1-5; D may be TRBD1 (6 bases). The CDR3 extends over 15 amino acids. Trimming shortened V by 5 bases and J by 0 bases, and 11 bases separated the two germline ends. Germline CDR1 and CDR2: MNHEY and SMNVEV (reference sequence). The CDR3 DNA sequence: TGTGCCAGCAGTATACAGGGTTATAGCAATCAGCCCCAGCATTTT. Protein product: CASSIQGYSNQPQHF.

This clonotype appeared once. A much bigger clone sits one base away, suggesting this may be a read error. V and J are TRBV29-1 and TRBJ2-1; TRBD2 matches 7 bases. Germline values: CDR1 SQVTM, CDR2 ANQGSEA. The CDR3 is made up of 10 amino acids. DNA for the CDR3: TGCAGCGTTGGGAGGCGGGAGCCGATCTTC. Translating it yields CSVGRREPIF.

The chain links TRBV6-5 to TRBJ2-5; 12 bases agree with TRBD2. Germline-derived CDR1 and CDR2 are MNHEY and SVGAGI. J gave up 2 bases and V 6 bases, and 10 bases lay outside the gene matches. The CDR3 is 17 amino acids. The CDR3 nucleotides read TGTGCCAGCAGCTTATACGGGACTAGCGGGCCGCAAGAGACCCAGTACTTC. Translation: CASSLYGTSGPQETQYF.

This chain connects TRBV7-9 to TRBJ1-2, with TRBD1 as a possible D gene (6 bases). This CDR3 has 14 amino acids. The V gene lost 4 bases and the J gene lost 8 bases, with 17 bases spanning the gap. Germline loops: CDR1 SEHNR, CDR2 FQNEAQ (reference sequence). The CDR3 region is CASSSVGGAGGYTF. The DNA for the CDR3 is TGTGCCAGCAGCTCGGTCGGGGGGGCAGGGGGCTACACCTTC.

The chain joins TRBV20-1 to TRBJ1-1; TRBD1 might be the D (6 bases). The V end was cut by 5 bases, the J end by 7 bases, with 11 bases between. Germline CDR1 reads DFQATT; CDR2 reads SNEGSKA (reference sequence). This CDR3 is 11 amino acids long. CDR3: CSAEDSYEAFF. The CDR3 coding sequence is TGCAGTGCTGAGGACAGTTATGAAGCTTTCTTT.

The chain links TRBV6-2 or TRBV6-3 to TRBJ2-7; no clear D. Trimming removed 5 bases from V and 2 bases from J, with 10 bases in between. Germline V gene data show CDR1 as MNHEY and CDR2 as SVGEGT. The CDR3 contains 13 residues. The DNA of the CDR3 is TGTGCCAGCAGTCCCATACCGACCTACGAGCAGTACGTC. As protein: CASSPIPTYEQYV.

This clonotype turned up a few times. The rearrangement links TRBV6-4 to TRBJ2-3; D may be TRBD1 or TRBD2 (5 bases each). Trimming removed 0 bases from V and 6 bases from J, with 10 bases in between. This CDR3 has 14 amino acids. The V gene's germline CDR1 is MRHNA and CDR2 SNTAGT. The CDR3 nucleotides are TGTGCCAGCAGTGACTCGGGGGATTTGGATACGCAGTATTTT. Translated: CASSDSGDLDTQYF.

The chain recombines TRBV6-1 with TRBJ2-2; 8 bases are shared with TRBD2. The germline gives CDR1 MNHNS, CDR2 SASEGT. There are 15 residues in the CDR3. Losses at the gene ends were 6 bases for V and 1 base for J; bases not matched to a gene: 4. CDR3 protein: CASSFREGNTGELFF. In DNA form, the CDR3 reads TGTGCCAGCAGCTTCCGGGAGGGGAACACCGGGGAGCTGTTTTTT.

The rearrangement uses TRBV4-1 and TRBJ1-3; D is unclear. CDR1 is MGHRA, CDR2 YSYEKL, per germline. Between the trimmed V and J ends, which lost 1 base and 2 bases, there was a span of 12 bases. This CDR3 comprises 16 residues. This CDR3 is CASSQGLAGAGNTIYF. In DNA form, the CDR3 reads TGCGCCAGCAGCCAAGGGCTCGCGGGAGCTGGAAACACCATATATTTT.